A single sample is the source of the 18 T cell receptor beta chains below, sequenced in a study of lymphopenia after photon versus proton radiotherapy. Produced via immunoSEQ multiplex PCR; TCRdb's table is partial and in-frame only. The data hold around 7,300 clones, with approximately 93% observed a single time. Sample: peripheral blood, taken from a patient treated with photon-based radiotherapy. Source of these receptors: a woman aged 45-65 years with cholangiocarcinoma.

This clone was found once. V and J are TRBV5-1 and TRBJ2-1; 8 bases are a match to TRBD2. This CDR3 comprises 17 residues. CDR1 is SGHRS, CDR2 YFSETQ, per germline. The junction had 11 bases not matched to a gene; V was cut back by 2 bases and J by 4 bases. The CDR3 here is CASSFRDLGGVYNEQFF. CDR3 coding DNA: TGCGCCAGCAGCTTCAGGGACCTCGGGGGGGTTTACAATGAGCAGTTCTTC.

This rearrangement joins TRBV19 to TRBJ2-3; D possibly matches TRBD1 or TRBD2 (6 bases each). Trimming cost V 0 bases and J 7 bases, with 14 bases left between them. The CDR3 is made up of 15 amino acids. The germline gives CDR1 LNHDA, CDR2 SQIVND (reference sequence). CDR3: CASSIEGGKVYTQYF. The CDR3 nucleotides read TGTGCCAGTAGTATAGAGGGGGGCAAGGTCTATACGCAGTATTTT.

The chain combines TRBV7-9 with TRBJ1-1; D may be TRBD1 (5 bases). The V gene's germline CDR1 is SEHNR and CDR2 FQNEAQ (reference sequence). V lost 1 base and J 4 bases, leaving 10 bases between the germline ends. This CDR3 is 14 amino acids long. CDR3 coding DNA: TGTGCCAGCAGCTTAGTAACAGGAATCACTGAAGCTTTCTTT. Its protein product is CASSLVTGITEAFF.

The chain links TRBV11-2 to TRBJ1-2, with D tentatively TRBD1 (6 bases). Germline CDR1 SGHAT, CDR2 FQNNGV. Trimming pared 5 bases from V and 1 base from J, leaving 17 bases between. CDR3 length equals 16 residues. CDR3 coding DNA: TGTGCCAGCAGCCCCCTCTGGGGACAAGATAACTATGGCTACACCTTC. It codes for CASSPLWGQDNYGYTF.

The chain has TRBV4-1 and TRBJ1-5; the D is unclear. The CDR3 spans 14 residues. The germline V gene has CDR1 MGHRA and CDR2 YSYEKL. The ends were cut back, 6 bases at V and 4 bases at J, with 13 bases in the middle. The CDR3: CASSPGIHNQPQHF. CDR3 DNA: TGCGCCAGCAGTCCCGGGATCCATAATCAGCCCCAGCATTTT.

The CDR3 DNA follows: TGCGCCAGCAGCTCTATGGGCGGGGGAGGATCACCCCTCCACTTT. It specifies CASSSMGGGGSPLHF. J is TRBJ1-6 and V is TRBV5-1; D might be TRBD1 (5 bases). There are 15 residues in the CDR3. Germline V gene sequence: CDR1 SGHRS, CDR2 YFSETQ. V lost 3 bases and J lost 10, with 17 bases in between.

V is TRBV30 and J is TRBJ2-5, with TRBD1 identical over 7 bases. Per the germline V gene, CDR1 is GTSNPN and CDR2 is SVGIG (reference sequence). This CDR3 has 13 amino acids. V was pared by 5 bases and J by 5 bases, with 8 bases of the junction left unmatched. CDR3 loop: CAWGQGGLETQYF. As DNA, the CDR3 is TGTGCCTGGGGGCAAGGGGGCTTGGAGACCCAGTACTTC.

The chain employs TRBV29-1 and TRBJ2-7; no definite D call. In germline, CDR1 is SQVTM, CDR2 ANQGSEA. Trimming pared 7 bases from V and 0 bases from J, leaving 13 bases between. The CDR3 is made up of 13 amino acids. The CDR3 DNA reads as TGCAGCGCTAGAAAGTCCTCCTCCTACGAGCAGTACTTC. Translation: CSARKSSSYEQYF.

This chain links TRBV19 with TRBJ1-6, with D uncertain. This CDR3 region has 13 residues. V was shortened by 3 bases and J by 10 bases, with 10 bases between the two germline ends. Per germline, CDR1 LNHDA and CDR2 SQIVND (reference sequence). DNA for the CDR3: TGTGCCAGTAGTATTTCGAGTGGATCACCCCTCCACTTT. This encodes CASSISSGSPLHF.

This rearrangement joins TRBV11-2 to TRBJ1-3, with 8 bases identical to TRBD1. J was trimmed by 3 bases and V by 5 bases; bases with no gene match: 9. This CDR3 region has 16 residues. CDR1 SGHAT and CDR2 FQNNGV come from the germline V gene. CDR3 sequence reads: CASSGHRGSNGNTIYF. The CDR3 bases are TGTGCCAGCAGCGGACACAGGGGGAGTAATGGAAACACCATATATTTT.

The chain employs TRBV14 and TRBJ1-2; no clear D. CDR3 length equals 15 residues. Trimming shortened V by 4 bases and J by 2 bases, and 14 bases separated the two germline ends. Germline V gene sequence: CDR1 SGHDN, CDR2 FVKESK. CDR3 protein: CASSLLAGWNYGYTF. The CDR3 coding sequence is TGTGCCAGCAGCCTCCTGGCAGGCTGGAACTATGGCTACACCTTC.

The gene calls are TRBV14 and TRBJ1-1, with D perhaps matching TRBD1 (5 bases). From germline, CDR1 is SGHDN and CDR2 FVKESK. The length of the CDR3 is 15 residues. The germline V and J ends were trimmed by 4 bases and 7 bases, with 19 bases remaining between them. The DNA of the CDR3 is TGTGCCAGCAGCCCCGAAGGACATATCGCTCGTGAAGCTTTCTTT. Translation gives CASSPEGHIAREAFF.

The genes are TRBV27 and TRBJ2-1; D not certain. CDR3 size: 14 residues. V lost 0 bases and J lost 5, with 8 bases in between. The germline CDR1 and CDR2 sequences are MNHEY and SMNVEV (reference sequence). The chain's CDR3 is CASSLSGLNNEQFF. CDR3 sequence (DNA): TGTGCCAGCAGTTTATCGGGCCTCAACAATGAGCAGTTCTTC.

CDR3 region: CASTPGLAGTDTQYF. The DNA of the CDR3 is TGCGCCAGCACCCCCGGACTAGCGGGCACAGATACGCAGTATTTT. The chain recombines TRBV10-2 with TRBJ2-3; 10 bases fit TRBD2. V gave up 7 bases and J gave up 1 base; unmatched junction bases: 5. Germline V CDR1 and CDR2: WSHSY, SAAADI. The CDR3 contains 15 residues.

Details on this clone: Mismatch with germline at one junction end may stem from a read error. This chain connects TRBV7-7 to TRBJ2-7, with 9 bases matching TRBD1. There are 14 residues in the CDR3. Looked up from germline, CDR1 is SSHAT and CDR2 is FNYEAQ (reference sequence). The CDR3: CASSTGTGPYEQYF. The CDR3 DNA follows: TGTGCTAGCAGCACCGGGACAGGGCCCTACGAGCAGTACTTC.

The J gene is TRBJ2-1, the V gene TRBV7-2; perhaps TRBD2 as D (7 bases). Per germline, CDR1 SGHTA and CDR2 FQGNSA. With 5 bases removed from V and 5 bases from J, the gap between germline ends came to 16 bases. The CDR3 loop spans 15 amino acids. The CDR3 DNA sequence: TGTGCCAGCAGCCGCGAGGGGGGGGCAAACAATGAGCAGTTCTTC. Its translation is CASSREGGANNEQFF.

V gene TRBV6-5 combines with J gene TRBJ1-1; no clear D gene. CDR3 length: 15 residues. Trimming shortened V by 3 bases and J by 0 bases, and 11 bases separated the two germline ends. CDR1 is MNHEY and CDR2 is SVGAGI in the germline V gene. Written as DNA, the CDR3 is TGTGCCAGCAGTTATATACTTGGGGTGAACACTGAAGCTTTCTTT. Its translation is CASSYILGVNTEAFF.

CDR3 amino acids: CASSWGLNQPQHF. DNA of the CDR3: TGTGCCAGCAGTTGGGGGTTGAATCAGCCCCAGCATTTT. V and J are TRBV27 and TRBJ1-5, with TRBD1 as a possible D gene (5 bases). This CDR3 is built from 13 residues. CDR1 is MNHEY, CDR2 SMNVEV, per germline (reference sequence). Trimming pared 4 bases from V and 4 bases from J, leaving 8 bases between.